Here is one TCR beta chain with its context. Its antigen is not identified. This entry is derived from a study of a mutant IDH1 vaccine in newly diagnosed glioma. Measured with immunoSEQ multiplex PCR; TCRdb has only the in-frame clones, and not every one. The sample holds 30,000 to 40,000 clones, 87% seen once. As to time point: week 47, end of study. Mutant IDH1 20-mer peptide, at 300 ug, made up each vaccine dose, with topical imiquimod. The sequence was obtained from a woman between 25 and 40 years old with glioma. Sequences were derived from PBMCs, sampled from a glioma patient whose treatment included an IDH1 peptide vaccine.

CDR3 amino acids: CASSTEVYGMNTEAFF. The CDR3 region has the DNA TGTGCCAGCAGCACCGAAGTCTATGGAATGAACACTGAAGCTTTCTTT. The rearrangement joins TRBV6-6 to TRBJ1-1; D ambiguous. Germline V lookup: CDR1 MNHNY, CDR2 SVGAGI (reference sequence). The CDR3 loop spans 16 amino acids. Between the trimmed V and J ends, which lost 6 bases and 0 bases, there was a span of 17 bases.